This T cell receptor (beta chain) was retrieved from a study of early T cells in non-severe SARS-CoV-2 infection. This clonotype appeared once. TCRdb itself ran the 5' RACE reads through MiXCR, one entry per CDR3 protein. The table includes 70,000 or so distinct CDR3 sequences, roughly an eighth detected once. The CDR3 length is 14 residues. V gave up 11 bases and J gave up 7 bases; unmatched junction bases: 7. The germline V gene has CDR1 ENHRY and CDR2 SYGVKD. This clonotype was sampled from an adult who was a healthcare worker with PCR-confirmed SARS-CoV-2 infection or an uninfected control (not recorded which). The chain uses TRBV10-3 and TRBJ2-1; TRBD2 matches at 14 bases. The sequencing input was whole blood. The CDR3 here is CASGLAGGQNEQFF. The CDR3 DNA reads TGTGCCTCCGGACTAGCGGGGGGTCAGAATGAGCAGTTCTTC.